Following are 24 T cell receptor beta chains from one sample sequenced in a study of response to subunit inactivated influenza vaccine. TCRdb re-analysed the RT-PCR reads in MiXCR, keeping a single row per CDR3 protein. The profile shows hundreds of thousands of distinct CDR3 sequences, approximately 14% of them singletons. This specimen was PBMCs from blood, taken approximately 15 days before vaccination. These receptor sequences come from a man between 50 and 59 years old who received an inactivated influenza vaccine.

In its sample, this clonotype was seen a few times. V usage is TRBV9 and J usage is TRBJ2-3; 9 nucleotides match TRBD1. Per the germline V gene, CDR1 is SGDLS and CDR2 is YYNGEE. The CDR3 has 16 amino acids. The trim removed 0 bases at V and 6 bases at J, leaving 8 bases unmatched. CDR3 DNA: TGTGCCAGCAGCGTAGTTATGGGACAGGGCCCCGATACGCAGTATTTT. Its protein is CASSVVMGQGPDTQYF.

This clonotype was seen a handful of times. V usage is TRBV10-3 and J usage is TRBJ2-7, with TRBD2 identical over 9 bases. The CDR3 covers 15 residues. In germline, CDR1 is ENHRY, CDR2 SYGVKD. J gave up 4 bases and V 0 bases, and 4 bases lay outside the gene matches. The CDR3 bases are TGTGCCATCAGTGAGTCCCCGGGACTAGCATACGAGCAGTACTTC. Its translation: CAISESPGLAYEQYF.

This chain uses TRBV18 with TRBJ2-5; D is ambiguous. This CDR3 is built from 14 residues. V was pared by 4 bases and J by 2 bases, with 11 bases between. CDR1 and CDR2 from the germline V gene are KGHSH and LQKENI. The CDR3 sequence is CASSRRPAQETQYF. In DNA, the CDR3 is TGTGCCAGCTCACGACGACCCGCTCAAGAGACCCAGTACTTC.

This chain connects TRBV20-1 to TRBJ2-1; tentatively, D is TRBD2 (5 bases). The germline CDR1 and CDR2 sequences are DFQATT and SNEGSKA (reference sequence). Trimming pared 4 bases from V and 15 bases from J, leaving 19 bases between. The CDR3 consists of 12 residues. CDR3 nucleotide sequence: TGCAGTGCTACCTCCTTGGCGGAGGTGCTGTTCTTC. Translation gives CSATSLAEVLFF.

This clonotype appeared once. This may come from a read error, since a much larger clone is one base off. The chain has TRBV7-9 and TRBJ2-5; perhaps TRBD1 as D (5 bases). The CDR3 length is 14 residues. The germline gives CDR1 SEHNR, CDR2 FQNEAQ (reference sequence). Between the trimmed V and J ends, which lost 10 bases and 2 bases, there was a span of 17 bases. Here the CDR3 reads CATQCRQFQETQYF. The CDR3 region has the DNA TGTGCCACCCAATGCCGACAGTTTCAAGAGACCCAGTACTTC. Using reference TRBV7-9 and TRBJ2-5 for the parts outside the CDR3, the full variable domain is DTGVSQNPRHKITKRGQNVTFRCDPISEHNRLYWYRQTLGQGPEFLTYFQNEAQLEKSRLLSDRFSAERPKGSFSTLEIQRTEQGDSAMYLCATQCRQFQETQYFGPGTRLLVL.

This chain uses TRBV5-1 with TRBJ1-4; 12 bases map to TRBD1. In germline, CDR1 is SGHRS, CDR2 YFSETQ. J gave up 4 bases and V 7 bases, and 11 bases lay outside the gene matches. This CDR3 is built from 17 residues. The CDR3 DNA follows: TGCGCCAGCTTCCGATGGGACAGGGGGCGGGTTAATGAAAAACTGTTTTTT. It specifies CASFRWDRGRVNEKLFF.

This clonotype was detected only a few times. This sequence joins TRBV30 and TRBJ1-1; 7 bases fit TRBD1. Looked up from germline, CDR1 is GTSNPN and CDR2 is SVGIG (reference sequence). V lost 4 bases and J lost 5; bases outside the gene matches: 4. The CDR3 has 12 residues. This chain's CDR3 is CAWTGGVTEAFF. CDR3 DNA: TGTGCCTGGACAGGGGGAGTTACTGAAGCTTTCTTT.

This clonotype was recorded many times. The chain uses TRBV12-3 or TRBV12-4 and TRBJ1-5, with 7 bases matching TRBD1. The CDR3 totals 13 residues. V was clipped by 7 bases and J by 3 bases; unmatched bases: 3. CDR3: CASKQGPNQPQHF. CDR3 DNA sequence: TGTGCCAGCAAACAGGGGCCCAATCAGCCCCAGCATTTT.

V and J are TRBV5-1 and TRBJ1-1; 7 positions match TRBD1. This CDR3 spans 17 amino acids. The trim removed 0 bases at V and 0 bases at J, leaving 8 bases unmatched. Germline V lookup: CDR1 SGHRS, CDR2 YFSETQ. The CDR3 DNA reads as TGCGCCAGCAGCTTGGGACAGGGTCGGGCGGTGAACACTGAAGCTTTCTTT. Residues: CASSLGQGRAVNTEAFF. Full variable domain (remainder filled in from reference TRBV5-1 and TRBJ1-1): KAGVTQTPRYLIKTRGQQVTLSCSPISGHRSVSWYQQTPGQGLQFLFEYFSETQRNKGNFPGRFSGRQFSNSRSEMNVSTLELGDSALYLCASSLGQGRAVNTEAFFGQGTRLTVV.

This clonotype came up many times. This chain links TRBV4-1 with TRBJ2-7, with TRBD1 matching over 9 bases. CDR1 is MGHRA, CDR2 YSYEKL, per germline. J lost 4 bases, V lost 4 bases, and 11 bases had no gene match. This CDR3 region has 16 residues. The CDR3 loop reads CASSRDGGQGLYEQYF. The CDR3 bases are TGCGCCAGCAGCCGCGACGGGGGACAGGGACTATACGAGCAGTACTTC.

This chain joins TRBV5-1 and TRBJ2-1; 10 nucleotides align to TRBD1. CDR3 length equals 15 residues. J lost 6 bases, V lost 4 bases, and 7 bases had no gene match. The germline gives CDR1 SGHRS, CDR2 YFSETQ. CDR3 region: CASSKGQGLINEQFF. The CDR3 DNA reads as TGCGCCAGCAGCAAGGGACAGGGGCTAATCAATGAGCAGTTCTTC.

The chain carries TRBV18 and TRBJ1-1; D perhaps matches TRBD1 (5 bases). The germline CDR1 and CDR2 sequences are KGHSH and LQKENI. Trimming cost V 4 bases and J 6 bases, with 12 bases left between them. The CDR3 covers 13 residues. For the CDR3, the DNA is TGTGCCAGCTCACGACCAGGGAGTCCTGAAGCTTTCTTT. Translation: CASSRPGSPEAFF.

This clonotype was seen many times. V is TRBV20-1 and J is TRBJ2-3; the match to TRBD1 covers 9 bases. J was trimmed by 2 bases and V by 6 bases; bases with no gene match: 12. This CDR3 is 16 amino acids long. Germline loops: CDR1 DFQATT, CDR2 SNEGSKA (reference sequence). The CDR3 nucleotides are TGCAGTGCCTTCCCTCAAACAGGGGGCCTCACAGATACGCAGTATTTT. This gives the protein CSAFPQTGGLTDTQYF.

This clonotype was detected many times. The chain links TRBV5-6 to TRBJ2-1; D is perhaps TRBD1 (8 bases). This CDR3 contains 15 residues. Trimming shortened V by 2 bases and J by 12 bases, and 21 bases separated the two germline ends. Per germline, CDR1 SGHDT and CDR2 YYEEEE. In DNA form, the CDR3 reads TGTGCCAGCAGCTTCGGGGGGACAGGAGAGAAAACGCAGTTCTTC. It encodes CASSFGGTGEKTQFF.

This clonotype was recorded many times. V is TRBV20-1 and J is TRBJ1-1; D is unresolved. V lost 3 bases and J lost 3, with 20 bases in between. CDR1 DFQATT and CDR2 SNEGSKA come from the germline V gene (reference sequence). CDR3 length: 16 amino acids. In DNA, the CDR3 is TGCAGTGCTAGTACGGGTGGATGGGTGGGTGACACTGAAGCTTTCTTT. This gives the protein CSASTGGWVGDTEAFF.

The V gene is TRBV10-3, the J gene TRBJ2-2, with D possibly TRBD2 on 5 matching bases. V was clipped by 0 bases and J by 2 bases, with 7 bases between them. Germline V gene data show CDR1 as ENHRY and CDR2 as SYGVKD. This CDR3 has 15 residues. DNA of the CDR3: TGTGCCATCAGTGAGTCGCTAGCCAACACCGGGGAGCTGTTTTTT. This sequence encodes CAISESLANTGELFF.

This clonotype was detected only a few times. V is TRBV28 and J is TRBJ1-1; 9 nucleotides align to TRBD1. Germline values: CDR1 MDHEN, CDR2 SYDVKM. Germline trimming cut 6 bases from V and 6 bases from J; bases unmatched to any gene: 5. The CDR3 contains 13 residues. The CDR3 is CASRYNRGPEAFF. The CDR3 bases are TGTGCCAGCAGGTACAACAGGGGGCCTGAAGCTTTCTTT.

The chain employs TRBV5-5 and TRBJ1-4; tentatively, D is TRBD1 (5 bases). The CDR3 spans 12 residues. Trimming left V 4 bases short and J 11 bases short, with 12 bases between. Per germline, CDR1 SGHKS and CDR2 YYEKEE (reference sequence). The CDR3 nucleotides read TGTGCCAGCAGCAGCCCAGGGACTAAACTGTTTTTT. Its translation: CASSSPGTKLFF.

The chain couples TRBV5-4 to TRBJ2-5, with D possibly matching TRBD1 (6 bases). V was cut by 1 base and J by 2 bases, with 15 bases left in between. The CDR3 covers 16 residues. Germline V gene lookup returns CDR1 SGHNT and CDR2 YYREEE (reference sequence). The CDR3 here is CASSLKGGTLQETQYF. In nucleotides, the CDR3 is TGTGCCAGCAGCTTGAAAGGGGGTACATTACAAGAGACCCAGTACTTC. Combining the CDR3 with reference TRBV5-4 and TRBJ2-5 gives the whole variable domain ETGVTQSPTHLIKTRGQQVTLRCSSQSGHNTVSWYQQALGQGPQFIFQYYREEENGRGNFPPRFSGLQFPNYSSELNVNALELDDSALYLCASSLKGGTLQETQYFGPGTRLLVL.

V is TRBV15 and J is TRBJ2-2; perhaps TRBD2 as D (6 bases). This CDR3 is 17 amino acids long. Looked up from germline, CDR1 is LNHNV and CDR2 is YYDKDF (reference sequence). V gave up 1 base and J gave up 6 bases, with 18 bases separating them. CDR3 protein: CATSRGGGLPQSGELFF. In DNA, the CDR3 is TGTGCCACCAGCAGAGGCGGAGGACTACCACAATCCGGGGAGCTGTTTTTT.

The genes are TRBV20-1 and TRBJ1-1, with 7 bases aligning to TRBD1. CDR1 and CDR2 from the germline V gene are DFQATT and SNEGSKA (reference sequence). This CDR3 spans 17 amino acids. With V trimmed by 1 base and J by 4 bases, 15 bases remained unmatched. The CDR3 spells CSARGPTGKLGGTEAFF. For the CDR3, the DNA is TGCAGTGCTAGAGGACCGACAGGGAAGCTCGGGGGCACTGAAGCTTTCTTT.

This clonotype was counted many times. The chain is built from TRBV21-1 and TRBJ2-7. TRBV21-1 is a pseudogene segment. CDR3 length equals 12 residues. Here the CDR3 reads CASSRVGCEQYF. The CDR3 DNA follows: TGTGCCAGCAGCCGAGTGGGGTGCGAGCAGTACTTC.

The gene calls are TRBV20-1 and TRBJ2-5; maybe TRBD2 (6 bases). CDR1 is DFQATT, CDR2 SNEGSKA, per germline (reference sequence). The CDR3 runs 12 residues. Trimming pared 4 bases from V and 3 bases from J, leaving 9 bases between. CDR3 in amino acids: CSAISGEETQYF. CDR3 in DNA: TGCAGTGCTATATCGGGGGAAGAGACCCAGTACTTC.

The chain joins TRBV7-9 to TRBJ2-3; TRBD2 matches 12 bases. This CDR3 is 16 amino acids long. Germline V gene data show CDR1 as SEHNR and CDR2 as FQNEAQ (reference sequence). With V trimmed by 5 bases and J by 2 bases, 5 bases remained unmatched. As DNA, the CDR3 is TGTGCCAGCAGCGAACTAGCGGGAGGAACCACAGATACGCAGTATTTT. The encoded protein is CASSELAGGTTDTQYF.